This section outlines one T cell receptor beta chain sequence together with its context. No cognate antigen has been identified for it. The sample holds no much larger clone one base away, and base qualities are not on file. Counted from cysteine to phenylalanine, this CDR3 has 16 amino acids. Only the CDR3 part of the read is kept: 48 bases, read in frame from the first base. Trimmed from V: 6 bases; trimmed from J: 0 bases; junction bases lacking a gene match: 5. The sample belongs to a study of response to subunit inactivated influenza vaccine listed by TCRdb under 2018. About the full investigation: Deep quantitative T cell receptor repertoire profiling was used in the study to track responses to a trivalent subunit inactivated influenza vaccine.

The full study reports these points: The authors suggested that each seasonal influenza vaccination may recruit only a limited number of new T cells.

Libraries came from RT-PCR. Sequencer: Illumina HiSeq 2500. Using fastp at Q25 and MiXCR, TCRdb reprocessed the public reads and kept productive beta chains. Every entry covers one CDR3 protein and lists the most common genes and DNA from its rows. The sample records 650,000 or so distinct CDR3 sequences, around 15% of which are singletons. About 7.4% of the sample rests with the top ten. This sample comprised PBMCs from blood, obtained 14 days before vaccination. This sequence originates from a man aged 45 to 65 who received an inactivated influenza vaccine. Donor details come from another sample of the same person, matched by shared clones. The chain is assembled from TRBV12-3 or TRBV12-4 and TRBJ1-6, with 7 junctional bases fitting TRBD1. The CDR3 loop reads CASRRTGSSYNSPLHF. The bases read TGTGCCAGCAGAAGGACAGGTAGCTCCTATAATTCACCCCTCCACTTT.